A single T cell receptor beta chain is shown here with its context. The antigen remains undetermined. A second PCR of 7 to 11 cycles used a sample-barcoded 5' primer and a J-beta primer mix. TCRdb called the 5' RACE reads again in MiXCR, with one record for every CDR3 protein. Here the sample spans hundreds of thousands of distinct CDR3 sequences, under 70% being singletons. The data were obtained in a study of blood T cells in healthy people across ages. No fewer than 5 micrograms of total RNA were isolated from every sample. Findings of the study overall: The study regarded diversity estimates from one million T cells as underestimates.

Specimen: blood. The sequence derives from a man between 60 and 75 years old in good health.

The CDR3: CASSYRLAGSYEQYF. Written as DNA, the CDR3 is TGTGCCAGCTCTTACAGACTAGCGGGGTCCTACGAGCAGTACTTC. The chain couples TRBV18 to TRBJ2-7; the match to TRBD2 covers 11 bases. The germline CDR1 and CDR2 sequences are KGHSH and LQKENI. The CDR3 covers 15 residues. V trimming: 6 bases; J trimming: 1 base; junction bases outside the gene matches: 5.